A single T cell receptor (beta chain) is shown here with its context. Its target is unknown. These data come from a study of shared clonotypes between healthy human individuals. Study conclusions and caveats: Naive subsets usually exceeded memory subsets in estimated richness.

The germline V and J ends were trimmed by 2 bases and 0 bases, with 14 bases remaining between them. The germline gives CDR1 SGHTA, CDR2 FQGNSA. The CDR3 runs 17 residues. The protocol was immunoSEQ multiplex PCR, while the TCRdb copy is restricted to in-frame clones and leaves out a portion. The table shows millions of clones, with just under 95% occurring only once. It was CD45RO-negative cells, positively selected for CCR7, that made up naive CD8 cells, with terminally differentiated effector memory CD45RA+ cells excluded. The receptor's source is a young man in good health. The specimen was naive CD8+ T cells sorted from blood. The genes are TRBV7-2 and TRBJ1-5; maybe TRBD1 (6 bases). The CDR3 region is CASSLSQGLYSNQPQHF. The CDR3 nucleotides are TGTGCCAGCAGCTTATCTCAGGGGCTCTATAGCAATCAGCCCCAGCATTTT.